What follows describes a single T cell receptor beta chain. Its antigen is currently unknown. Here immunoSEQ multiplex PCR was the method, and the copy in TCRdb shows in-frame clones only, minus some. The sample has over 100,000 clones, 70% to 90% seen once. This entry comes from a study of T cell responses to AZD1222 COVID-19 vaccine. Germline-derived CDR1 and CDR2 are SEHNR and FQNEAQ (reference sequence). This CDR3 spans 17 amino acids. V lost 5 bases and J lost 2; bases outside the gene matches: 11. Study-level findings and limits: Without day 14 samples, only post-peak T cell repertoires were studied. Most donors were white British, females outnumbered males, and clonal diversity was possibly underestimated. Just six people given AZD1222 tested seropositive at baseline. Once two AZD1222 doses were given, Spike-specific TCR breadth and depth went up.

This rearrangement joins TRBV7-9 to TRBJ2-7, with TRBD2 matching over 11 bases. This specimen was peripheral blood, taken on day 0 of AZD1222 vaccination. This sequence was found in an adult in good health. The CDR3 DNA reads as TGTGCCAGCAGCATACTATCCGGGACTAGCGGACCCTACGAGCAGTACTTC. Protein: CASSILSGTSGPYEQYF.